The clone carrying this TCR beta chain was counted between two and nine times. Its antigen is unknown. The TRBV12-4/TRBJ1-2 clonotypes were amplified using barcode primers with ligated adaptors. TCRdb reanalysed the multiplex PCR reads using MiXCR and keeps one entry per CDR3 protein. The profile covers about 1,200 distinct CDR3 sequences, with about 25% appearing a single time and about 7.3% taken by the ten largest. The study's findings and limits: Tumor memory CD4+ T cell TCR gene usage clustered with blood and lymph node memory CD4+ cells and lymph node naive CD4+ cells. Roughly an eighth of tumor Treg sequences matched naive CD4+ cells. Greatest tumor Treg TCR overlap was with tumor naive CD4+ cells.

Tregs were sorted as CD4+CD25+CD127-/low cells. The CDR3 is 13 residues long. The V end was cut by 5 bases, the J end by 7 bases, with 14 bases between. The material sequenced was tumor-infiltrating Tregs sorted from the breast tumor. The chain recombines TRBV12-3 or TRBV12-4 with TRBJ1-2, with D unresolved. The source is a female donor with breast cancer. The CDR3 here is CASSLGPTPGYTF. DNA of the CDR3: TGTGCCAGCAGTCTCGGGCCGACTCCTGGCTACACCTTC.